The entry that follows covers one TCR beta chain sequence. Other DNA sequences from this sample encode an identical CDR3 as well. This entry belongs to a study of blood T cell repertoires in COVID-19. Overall study: Some COVID-19 samples were acute and others convalescent; all came from the United States, Italy and Spain. From T cells, B-cell-depleted T cells, or PBMCs came the material, which was cDNA or gDNA.

Germline V gives CDR1 SGHRS, CDR2 YFSETQ. This CDR3 has 14 amino acids. The ends were cut back, 0 bases at V and 2 bases at J, with 8 bases in the middle. Study processing details: Amplification with reference gene primers provided the estimates of nucleated cell counts. Measured with immunoSEQ multiplex PCR; TCRdb has only the in-frame clones, and not every one. V and J calls and clone size are as listed in that table; D and trimming were resolved from the DNA. The sample shows a few hundred thousand clones, roughly 84% of them seen only once. The sample consisted of peripheral blood. The chain recombines TRBV5-1 with TRBJ1-1, with D perhaps matching TRBD1 (5 bases). The TCR comes from a woman in her 30s who had recovered from COVID-19. CDR3 DNA sequence: TGCGCCAGCAGCTTGGGACAGCCCAACACTGAAGCTTTCTTT. Translation: CASSLGQPNTEAFF.